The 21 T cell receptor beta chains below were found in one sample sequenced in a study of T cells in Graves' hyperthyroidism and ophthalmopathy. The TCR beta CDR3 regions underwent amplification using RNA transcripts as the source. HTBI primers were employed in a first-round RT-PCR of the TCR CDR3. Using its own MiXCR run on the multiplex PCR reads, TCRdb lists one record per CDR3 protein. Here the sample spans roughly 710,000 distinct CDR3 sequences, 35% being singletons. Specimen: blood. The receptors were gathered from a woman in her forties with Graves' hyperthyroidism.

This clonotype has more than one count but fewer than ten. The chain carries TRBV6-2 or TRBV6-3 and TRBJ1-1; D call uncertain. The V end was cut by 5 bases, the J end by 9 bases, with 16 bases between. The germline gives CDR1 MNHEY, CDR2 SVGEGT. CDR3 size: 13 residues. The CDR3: CASSEMTGLQAFF. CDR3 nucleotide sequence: TGTGCCAGCAGTGAAATGACGGGTCTTCAAGCTTTCTTT.

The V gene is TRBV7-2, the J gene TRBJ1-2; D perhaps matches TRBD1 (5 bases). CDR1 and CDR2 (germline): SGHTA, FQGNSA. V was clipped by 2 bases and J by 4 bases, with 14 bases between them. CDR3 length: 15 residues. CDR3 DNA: TGTGCCAGCAGCTTAATTGGGGCAAGCCGCTATGGCTACACCTTC. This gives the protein CASSLIGASRYGYTF.

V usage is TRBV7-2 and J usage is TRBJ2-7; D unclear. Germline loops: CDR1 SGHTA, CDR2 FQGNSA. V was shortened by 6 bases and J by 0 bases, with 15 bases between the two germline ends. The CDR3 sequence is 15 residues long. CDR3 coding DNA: TGTGCCAGCAGTACTTTAACTTCCAGCTCCTACGAGCAGTACTTC. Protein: CASSTLTSSSYEQYF.

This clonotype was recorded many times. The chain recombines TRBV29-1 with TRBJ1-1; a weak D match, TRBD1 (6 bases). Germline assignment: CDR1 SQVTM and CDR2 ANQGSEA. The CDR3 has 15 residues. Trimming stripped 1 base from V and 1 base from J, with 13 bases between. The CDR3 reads CSVEGQGTTNTEAFF. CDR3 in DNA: TGCAGCGTTGAAGGCCAAGGGACAACGAACACTGAAGCTTTCTTT. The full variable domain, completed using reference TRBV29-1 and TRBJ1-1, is SAVISQKPSRDICQRGTSLTIQCQVDSQVTMMFWYRQQPGQSLTLIATANQGSEATYESGFVIDKFPISRPNLTFSTLTVSNMSPEDSSIYLCSVEGQGTTNTEAFFGQGTRLTVV.

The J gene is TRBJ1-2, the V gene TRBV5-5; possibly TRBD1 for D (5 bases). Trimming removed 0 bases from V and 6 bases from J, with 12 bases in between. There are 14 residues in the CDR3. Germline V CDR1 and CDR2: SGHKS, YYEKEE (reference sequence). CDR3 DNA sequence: TGTGCCAGCAGCTTGGCTGGGGGAATTAATGGCTACACCTTC. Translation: CASSLAGGINGYTF.

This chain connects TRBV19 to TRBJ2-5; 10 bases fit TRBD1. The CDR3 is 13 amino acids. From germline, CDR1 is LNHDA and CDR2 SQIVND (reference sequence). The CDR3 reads CATGGWGRETQYF. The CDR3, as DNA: TGTGCGACAGGGGGCTGGGGTCGGGAGACCCAGTACTTC.

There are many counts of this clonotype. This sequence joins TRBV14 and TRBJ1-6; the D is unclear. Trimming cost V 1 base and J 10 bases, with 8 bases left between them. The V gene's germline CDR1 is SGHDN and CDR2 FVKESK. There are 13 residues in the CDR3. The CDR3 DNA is TGTGCCAGCAGCCAAGTGGGGTCCTCACCCCTCCACTTT. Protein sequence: CASSQVGSSPLHF.

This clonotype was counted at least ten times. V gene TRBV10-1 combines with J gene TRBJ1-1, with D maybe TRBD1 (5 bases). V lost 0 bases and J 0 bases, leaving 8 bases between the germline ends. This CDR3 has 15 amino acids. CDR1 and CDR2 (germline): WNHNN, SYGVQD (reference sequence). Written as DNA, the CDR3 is TGCGCCAGCAGTGAGTCTAGGGGAGTGAACACTGAAGCTTTCTTT. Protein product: CASSESRGVNTEAFF.

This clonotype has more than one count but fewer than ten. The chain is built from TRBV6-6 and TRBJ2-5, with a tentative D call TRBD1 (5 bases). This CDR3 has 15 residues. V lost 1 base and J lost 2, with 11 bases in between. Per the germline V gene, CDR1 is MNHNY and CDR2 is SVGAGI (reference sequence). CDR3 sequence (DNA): TGTGCCAGCAGTTACTGGGCGACAGCACAAGAGACCCAGTACTTC. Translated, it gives CASSYWATAQETQYF.

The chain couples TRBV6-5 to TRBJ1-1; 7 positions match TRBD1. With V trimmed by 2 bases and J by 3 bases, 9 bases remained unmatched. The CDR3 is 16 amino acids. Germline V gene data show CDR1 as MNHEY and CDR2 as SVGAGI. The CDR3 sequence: CASSYVGGRLDTEAFF. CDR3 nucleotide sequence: TGTGCCAGCAGTTACGTAGGGGGCCGATTGGACACTGAAGCTTTCTTT.

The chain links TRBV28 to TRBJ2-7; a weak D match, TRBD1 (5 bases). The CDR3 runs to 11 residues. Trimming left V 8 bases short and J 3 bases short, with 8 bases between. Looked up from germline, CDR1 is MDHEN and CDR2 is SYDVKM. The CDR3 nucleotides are TGTGCCAGCGATGACAGCTACGAGCAGTACTTC. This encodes CASDDSYEQYF.

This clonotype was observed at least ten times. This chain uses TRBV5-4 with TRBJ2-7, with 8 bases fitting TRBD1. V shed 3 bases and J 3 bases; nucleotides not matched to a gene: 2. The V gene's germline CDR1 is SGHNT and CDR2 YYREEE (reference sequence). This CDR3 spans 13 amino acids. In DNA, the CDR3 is TGTGCCAGCAGCTCGGACAGGGTCTACGAGCAGTACTTC. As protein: CASSSDRVYEQYF. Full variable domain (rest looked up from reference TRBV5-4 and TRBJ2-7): ETGVTQSPTHLIKTRGQQVTLRCSSQSGHNTVSWYQQALGQGPQFIFQYYREEENGRGNFPPRFSGLQFPNYSSELNVNALELDDSALYLCASSSDRVYEQYFGPGTRLTVT.

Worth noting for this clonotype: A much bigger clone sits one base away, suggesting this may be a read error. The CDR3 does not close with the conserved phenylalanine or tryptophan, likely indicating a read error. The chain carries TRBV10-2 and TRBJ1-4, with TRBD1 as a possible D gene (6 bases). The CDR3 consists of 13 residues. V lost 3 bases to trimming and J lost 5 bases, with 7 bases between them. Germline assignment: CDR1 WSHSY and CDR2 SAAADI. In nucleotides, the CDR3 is TGCGCCAGCAGTGAAACAGGGAATGAAAAACTGTTTCTT. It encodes CASSETGNEKLFL.

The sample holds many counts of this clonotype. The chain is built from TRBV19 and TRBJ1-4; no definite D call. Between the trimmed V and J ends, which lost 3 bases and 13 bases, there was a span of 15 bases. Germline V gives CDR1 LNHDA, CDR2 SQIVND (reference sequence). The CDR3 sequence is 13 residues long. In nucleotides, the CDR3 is TGTGCCAGTAGTATGGGCGACGGGATAAGACTGTTTTTT. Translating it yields CASSMGDGIRLFF.

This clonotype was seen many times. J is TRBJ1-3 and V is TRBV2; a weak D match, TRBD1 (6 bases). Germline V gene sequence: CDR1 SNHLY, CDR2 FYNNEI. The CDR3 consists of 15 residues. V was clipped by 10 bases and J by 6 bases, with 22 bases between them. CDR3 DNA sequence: TGTGCCACCACAGGGAGCGACCCTCCAGCAAACACCATATATTTT. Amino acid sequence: CATTGSDPPANTIYF.

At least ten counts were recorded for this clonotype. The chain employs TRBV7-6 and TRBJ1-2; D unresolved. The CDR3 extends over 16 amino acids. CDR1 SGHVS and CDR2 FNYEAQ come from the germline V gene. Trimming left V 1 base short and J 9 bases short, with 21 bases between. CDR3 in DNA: TGTGCCAGCAGCTTAGAGGCCAGAGGTCCCTCGGGTAGCTACACCTTC. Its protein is CASSLEARGPSGSYTF.

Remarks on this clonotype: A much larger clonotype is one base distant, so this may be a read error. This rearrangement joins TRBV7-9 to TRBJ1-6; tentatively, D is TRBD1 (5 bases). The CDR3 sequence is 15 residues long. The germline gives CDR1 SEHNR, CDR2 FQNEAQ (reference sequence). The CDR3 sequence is CSSTSSPTTASPLHF. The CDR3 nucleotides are TGTTCCAGCACCTCATCCCCCACGACAGCGTCACCCCTCCACTTT.

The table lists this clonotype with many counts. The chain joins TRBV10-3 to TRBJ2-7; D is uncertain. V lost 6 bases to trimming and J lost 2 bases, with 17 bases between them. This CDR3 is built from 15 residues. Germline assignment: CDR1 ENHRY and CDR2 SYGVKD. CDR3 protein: CAISPDKSQAYEQYF. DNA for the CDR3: TGTGCCATCAGCCCTGATAAGTCCCAGGCCTACGAGCAGTACTTC.

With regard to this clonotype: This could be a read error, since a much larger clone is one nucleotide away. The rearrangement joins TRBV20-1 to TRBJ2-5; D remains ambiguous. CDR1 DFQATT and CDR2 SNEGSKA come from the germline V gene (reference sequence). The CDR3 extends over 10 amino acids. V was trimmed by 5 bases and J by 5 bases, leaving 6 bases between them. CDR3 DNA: TGCAGTGCTGGAAAGGAGACCCAGTACTTC. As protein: CSAGKETQYF.

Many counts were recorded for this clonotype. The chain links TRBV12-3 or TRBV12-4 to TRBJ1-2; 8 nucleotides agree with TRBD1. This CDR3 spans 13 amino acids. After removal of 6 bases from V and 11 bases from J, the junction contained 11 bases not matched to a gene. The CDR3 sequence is CASRQGQEGDYTF. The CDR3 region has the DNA TGTGCCAGCAGGCAGGGACAGGAAGGTGATTACACCTTC.

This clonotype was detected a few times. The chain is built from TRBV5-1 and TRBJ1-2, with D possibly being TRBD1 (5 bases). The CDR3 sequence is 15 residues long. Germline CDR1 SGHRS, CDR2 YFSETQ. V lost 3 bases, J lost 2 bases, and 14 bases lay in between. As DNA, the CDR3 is TGCGCCAGCAGCTCCGGCGGGGGGAGAAACTATGGCTACACCTTC. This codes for CASSSGGGRNYGYTF.